These 13 T cell receptor beta chains originate from one sample sequenced in a study of blood T cell repertoires in COVID-19. Produced via immunoSEQ multiplex PCR; TCRdb's table is partial and in-frame only. The profile shows under 350,000 clones, less than 90% of them singletons. Sequences were obtained from peripheral blood. All receptors come from a man in his sixties who had recovered from COVID-19.

A note on this clone: Other DNA sequences in the same sample also yield this CDR3. The chain links TRBV3-1 (or the pseudogene TRBV3-2) to TRBJ2-7; D gene uncertain. Deletions cut 6 bases from V and 2 bases from J, with 14 bases between. The CDR3 runs to 14 residues. Germline loops: CDR1 LGHDT, CDR2 YNNKEL (reference sequence). Here the CDR3 reads CASSPPWAPYEQYF. DNA for the CDR3: TGTGCCAGCAGTCCCCCTTGGGCCCCCTACGAGCAGTACTTC.

This clone was seen just once. J is TRBJ2-5 and V is TRBV28, with D unclear. From germline, CDR1 is MDHEN and CDR2 SYDVKM. V was shortened by 6 bases and J by 5 bases, with 13 bases between the two germline ends. The CDR3 has 13 amino acids. The CDR3 loop is CASRRQEPETQYF. CDR3 nucleotides: TGTGCCAGCAGGCGACAAGAACCGGAGACCCAGTACTTC.

The rearrangement links TRBV11-3 to TRBJ2-3; TRBD1 agrees at 9 bases. The length of the CDR3 is 15 residues. J lost 2 bases, V lost 1 base, and 1 base had no gene match. CDR1 SGHNT and CDR2 YENEEA come from the germline V gene. As DNA, the CDR3 is TGTGCCAGCAGCTTAGGGACAGGGGACACAGATACGCAGTATTTT. Protein sequence: CASSLGTGDTDTQYF.

The V gene is TRBV27, the J gene TRBJ2-7; 7 bases are a match to TRBD1. Germline loops: CDR1 MNHEY, CDR2 SMNVEV (reference sequence). The CDR3 covers 14 residues. The V segment lost 0 bases and the J segment 4 bases; nucleotides outside the gene matches: 3. CDR3 DNA sequence: TGTGCCAGCAGTTTATCACCCAGGGGGTACGAGCAGTACTTC. Its protein product is CASSLSPRGYEQYF.

The chain has TRBV5-5 and TRBJ2-1; 12 bases align to TRBD2. CDR3 length equals 17 residues. Germline assignment: CDR1 SGHKS and CDR2 YYEKEE (reference sequence). Germline trimming cut 3 bases from V and 3 bases from J; bases unmatched to any gene: 7. The chain's CDR3 is CASSWRTSGALYNEQFF. In DNA, the CDR3 is TGTGCCAGCAGCTGGAGGACTAGCGGGGCCCTCTACAATGAGCAGTTCTTC.

The chain uses TRBV6-5 and TRBJ1-2; D ambiguous. This CDR3 has 14 amino acids. V dropped 6 bases and J dropped 4 bases, with 15 bases sitting between them. Per germline, CDR1 MNHEY and CDR2 SVGAGI. The CDR3 nucleotides read TGTGCCAGCAGCCAGGTTAATACACCCTATGGCTACACCTTC. It encodes CASSQVNTPYGYTF.

This clone was observed many times. The chain has TRBV14 and TRBJ1-1; D gene ambiguous. The germline V and J ends were trimmed by 1 base and 4 bases, with 10 bases remaining between them. This CDR3 is 14 amino acids long. Germline V CDR1 and CDR2: SGHDN, FVKESK. CDR3 DNA: TGTGCCAGCAGCCAAGGACGCTCTAGCACTGAAGCTTTCTTT. Translated, it gives CASSQGRSSTEAFF. Combining the CDR3 with reference TRBV14 and TRBJ1-1 gives the whole variable domain EAGVTQFPSHSVIEKGQTVTLRCDPISGHDNLYWYRRVMGKEIKFLLHFVKESKQDESGMPNNRFLAERTGGTYSTLKVQPAELEDSGVYFCASSQGRSSTEAFFGQGTRLTVV.

The rearrangement uses TRBV5-5 and TRBJ2-3; 7 nucleotides line up with TRBD2. Germline V gives CDR1 SGHKS, CDR2 YYEKEE (reference sequence). V shed 2 bases and J 4 bases; nucleotides not matched to a gene: 7. The CDR3 is 15 residues long. The CDR3 coding sequence is TGTGCCAGCAGCTTCGCGGGAGTGGGCGCAGATACGCAGTATTTT. As protein: CASSFAGVGADTQYF.

The chain uses TRBV15 and TRBJ2-5; TRBD2 matches at 12 bases. This CDR3 region has 13 residues. V shed 11 bases and J 5 bases; nucleotides not matched to a gene: 6. Germline lookup yields CDR1 LNHNV and CDR2 YYDKDF (reference sequence). CDR3 DNA sequence: TGTGCCGCGACTAGCGGGGGCCTTGAGACCCAGTACTTC. Protein product: CAATSGGLETQYF.

The chain couples TRBV2 to TRBJ2-7; TRBD2 agrees at 7 bases. Trimming at V came to 6 bases and at J to 11 bases, leaving 13 bases not matched to a gene. Per the germline V gene, CDR1 is SNHLY and CDR2 is FYNNEI. The CDR3 covers 13 residues. The CDR3 loop is CASRLADDLGEYF. CDR3 bases: TGTGCCAGCAGGCTAGCGGACGACCTCGGGGAGTACTTC.

The rearrangement joins TRBV27 to TRBJ2-2; maybe TRBD2 (6 bases). The CDR3 sequence is 15 residues long. Germline assignment: CDR1 MNHEY and CDR2 SMNVEV (reference sequence). Trimming stripped 1 base from V and 7 bases from J, with 13 bases between. The CDR3 sequence: CASSLLAGSVGELFF. DNA of the CDR3: TGTGCCAGCAGTTTATTGGCGGGATCAGTCGGGGAGCTGTTTTTT.

The chain combines TRBV5-5 with TRBJ2-1; 13 bases agree with TRBD2. V lost 4 bases to trimming and J lost 7 bases; unmatched junction nucleotides: 5. This CDR3 has 15 amino acids. Germline-derived CDR1 and CDR2 are SGHKS and YYEKEE (reference sequence). CDR3: CASSPGLAGSNEQFF. The CDR3 region has the DNA TGTGCCAGCAGCCCGGGACTAGCGGGAAGTAATGAGCAGTTCTTC.

The rearrangement links TRBV5-1 to TRBJ2-1, with D maybe TRBD2 (5 bases). The V gene lost 1 base and the J gene lost 2 bases, with 10 bases spanning the gap. The CDR3 contains 15 residues. CDR1 is SGHRS and CDR2 is YFSETQ in the germline V gene. The CDR3 nucleotides read TGCGCCAGCAGCTTGACCGGGGTCACCTACAATGAGCAGTTCTTC. Its protein product is CASSLTGVTYNEQFF.